The 27 T cell receptor beta chains listed next were all sequenced from one sample in a study of blood T cell repertoires in COVID-19. The method was immunoSEQ multiplex PCR; TCRdb's version includes in-frame clones alone and lacks a portion of them. Of about 220,000 clones listed, 65% to 90% are singletons. Sequenced input: peripheral blood. Receptors were obtained from a woman between 65 and 79 years old with COVID-19, enrolled during active disease.

This clone has a single count. V is TRBV20-1 and J is TRBJ1-2, with TRBD1 matching 7 bases. Germline-derived CDR1 and CDR2 are DFQATT and SNEGSKA (reference sequence). CDR3 size: 15 residues. The trim removed 3 bases at V and 6 bases at J, leaving 13 bases unmatched. Here the CDR3 reads CSASRSGTAGHGYTF. The CDR3 coding sequence is TGCAGTGCTAGTAGGTCGGGGACAGCGGGTCATGGCTACACCTTC.

The CDR3 protein is CASSIEEGISSPLHF. The CDR3 DNA reads TGTGCCAGTAGTATTGAGGAGGGGATCTCGTCACCCCTCCACTTT. This rearrangement joins TRBV19 to TRBJ1-6; tentative D call: TRBD1 (5 bases). Per the germline V gene, CDR1 is LNHDA and CDR2 is SQIVND (reference sequence). This CDR3 has 15 amino acids. V gave up 3 bases and J gave up 10 bases, with 16 bases separating them.

CDR3 region: CASSPYSAASHQPQHF. Here the CDR3 DNA reads TGTGCCAGCTCACCGTATAGTGCGGCGTCCCATCAGCCCCAGCATTTT. This chain joins TRBV18 and TRBJ1-5, with no clear D. CDR1 is KGHSH, CDR2 LQKENI, per germline. With 3 bases removed from V and 5 bases from J, the gap between germline ends came to 17 bases. The CDR3 spans 16 residues.

The chain joins TRBV9 to TRBJ1-1, with D unresolved. Germline-derived CDR1 and CDR2 are SGDLS and YYNGEE. V lost 0 bases and J lost 5, with 8 bases in between. The CDR3 totals 13 residues. In nucleotides, the CDR3 is TGTGCCAGCAGCGTAGGGACTGTTACTGAAGCTTTCTTT. Translation gives CASSVGTVTEAFF.

V usage is TRBV15 and J usage is TRBJ1-2; D is unclear. Between the trimmed V and J ends, which lost 1 base and 1 base, there was a span of 7 bases. The CDR3 contains 14 residues. Germline CDR1 is LNHNV and CDR2 is YYDKDF (reference sequence). The CDR3 protein is CATSRGGINYGYTF. CDR3 bases: TGTGCCACCAGCAGAGGAGGGATTAACTATGGCTACACCTTC.

V and J are TRBV5-6 and TRBJ1-2; 9 nucleotides match TRBD1. Per the germline V gene, CDR1 is SGHDT and CDR2 is YYEEEE. V dropped 4 bases and J dropped 3; count of bases not matched to a gene: 7. This CDR3 comprises 15 residues. Written as DNA, the CDR3 is TGTGCCAGCAGCGAACGGGACAGGGACGACTATGGCTACACCTTC. Residues: CASSERDRDDYGYTF.

In this sample, this clone turned up a few times. V gene TRBV9 combines with J gene TRBJ1-2; D possibly corresponds to TRBD1 (5 bases). This CDR3 has 15 residues. With 0 bases removed from V and 4 bases from J, the gap between germline ends came to 13 bases. Looked up from germline, CDR1 is SGDLS and CDR2 is YYNGEE. CDR3 sequence reads: CASSVAPWTPYGYTF. In nucleotides, the CDR3 is TGTGCCAGCAGCGTAGCTCCATGGACACCCTATGGCTACACCTTC.

J is TRBJ2-3 and V is TRBV27, with TRBD1 matching 9 bases. V was pared by 7 bases and J by 8 bases, with 13 bases of the junction left unmatched. CDR3 length: 15 amino acids. Germline V lookup: CDR1 MNHEY, CDR2 SMNVEV (reference sequence). CDR3 sequence: CASTTRDRVFGTQYF. In DNA form, the CDR3 reads TGTGCCAGCACGACCAGGGACAGGGTCTTTGGTACGCAGTATTTT.

This CDR3 is CASSPITGSNQPQHF. The CDR3 DNA reads as TGTGCCAGTAGTCCCATAACAGGAAGCAATCAGCCCCAGCATTTT. The V call is TRBV19, the J call TRBJ1-5, with D perhaps TRBD1 (5 bases). V lost 5 bases and J lost 1, with 12 bases in between. Germline lookup yields CDR1 LNHDA and CDR2 SQIVND (reference sequence). The CDR3 extends over 15 amino acids.

The V call is TRBV5-5, the J call TRBJ2-2, with no clear D. V dropped 4 bases and J dropped 3 bases, with 13 bases sitting between them. Per the germline V gene, CDR1 is SGHKS and CDR2 is YYEKEE (reference sequence). The CDR3 contains 15 residues. In nucleotides, the CDR3 is TGTGCCAGCAGCCTCGTGACTTCTTACACCGGGGAGCTGTTTTTT. Encoded protein: CASSLVTSYTGELFF.

This clone was observed a single time. The chain recombines TRBV6-2 or TRBV6-3 with TRBJ1-3; 7 bases line up with TRBD1. Germline CDR1 reads MNHEY; CDR2 reads SVGEGT. The ends lost 0 bases at V and 1 base at J; junction bases unmatched: 6. This CDR3 spans 17 amino acids. The CDR3 spells CASSYSSARGSGNTIYF. DNA of the CDR3: TGTGCCAGCAGTTACTCATCGGCCAGGGGGTCTGGAAACACCATATATTTT.

Regarding this clone: Since a much larger clone is just one base distant, this may be a read error. The chain joins TRBV11-3 to TRBJ1-1, with D hard to call. The CDR3 spans 13 residues. V gave up 3 bases and J gave up 1 base, with 6 bases separating them. Germline V CDR1 and CDR2: SGHNT, YENEEA. The CDR3 spells CASSFYRNTEAFF. As DNA, the CDR3 is TGTGCCAGCAGCTTTTACAGGAACACTGAAGCTTTCTTT.

This clone has a single count. The chain combines TRBV19 with TRBJ2-2; TRBD1 agrees at 7 bases. CDR3 length: 16 residues. Germline V lookup: CDR1 LNHDA, CDR2 SQIVND (reference sequence). With 0 bases clipped from V and 3 bases from J, the junction kept 4 bases outside the gene matches. The CDR3 bases are TGTGCCAGTAGTATAGAAGAGGACAGGCACACCGGGGAGCTGTTTTTT. Translating gives CASSIEEDRHTGELFF.

This chain links TRBV5-6 with TRBJ2-5; 9 bases are shared with TRBD1. Germline-derived CDR1 and CDR2 are SGHDT and YYEEEE. V shed 3 bases, J shed 7 bases, and the junction held 10 bases outside the gene matches. This CDR3 has 15 residues. The CDR3: CASSSEMGQGGTQYF. The DNA for the CDR3 is TGTGCCAGCAGCTCAGAAATGGGACAGGGCGGGACCCAGTACTTC.

The rearrangement joins TRBV27 to TRBJ2-7, with 10 bases aligning to TRBD2. The trim removed 5 bases at V and 6 bases at J, leaving 13 bases unmatched. The CDR3 runs 16 residues. The V gene's germline CDR1 is MNHEY and CDR2 SMNVEV (reference sequence). The chain's CDR3 is CASSPPRLAGVREQYF. The CDR3 DNA reads TGTGCCAGCAGTCCTCCAAGGCTAGCGGGAGTTCGCGAGCAGTACTTC.

The rearrangement uses TRBV5-1 and TRBJ1-3; 8 bases fit TRBD1. Germline V gives CDR1 SGHRS, CDR2 YFSETQ. With V trimmed by 4 bases and J by 8 bases, 8 bases remained unmatched. The length of the CDR3 is 14 residues. This CDR3 is CASSQTGDRDTIYF. CDR3 nucleotides: TGCGCCAGCAGCCAGACAGGGGATAGGGACACCATATATTTT.

The CDR3 protein is CASSLQGRGSNTIYF. The CDR3 coding sequence is TGTGCCAGCAGCCTTCAGGGGCGCGGTTCGAACACCATATATTTT. The chain uses TRBV5-6 and TRBJ1-3, with D tentatively TRBD1 (6 bases). CDR1 and CDR2 from the germline V gene are SGHDT and YYEEEE. The length of the CDR3 is 15 residues. Between the trimmed V and J ends, which lost 4 bases and 7 bases, there was a span of 18 bases.

This chain's CDR3 is CASSPRGLETQYF. In DNA form, the CDR3 reads TGTGCCAGCAGCCCCAGGGGGCTGGAGACCCAGTACTTC. The V gene is TRBV3-1 (or the pseudogene TRBV3-2), the J gene TRBJ2-5; TRBD1 matches 8 bases. This CDR3 has 13 residues. CDR1 is LGHDT, CDR2 YNNKEL, per germline (reference sequence). V lost 4 bases and J lost 5; bases outside the gene matches: 3.

This clone has only one observation. The junction and the germline gene differ at one end; a read error may be behind it. V usage is TRBV7-2 and J usage is TRBJ2-4; 7 nucleotides align to TRBD1. Germline loops: CDR1 SGHTA, CDR2 FQGNSA. This CDR3 has 16 amino acids. The chain's CDR3 is CASTDRALGAKNIQYF. Here the CDR3 DNA reads TGTGCCAGCACCGACAGGGCGTTGGGAGCCAAGAACATTCAGTACTTC.

The rearrangement links TRBV3-1 (or the pseudogene TRBV3-2) to TRBJ2-1; TRBD1 agrees at 7 bases. The length of the CDR3 is 15 residues. The V and J ends lost 5 bases and 6 bases, in that order; junction bases with no gene match: 10. Per germline, CDR1 LGHDT and CDR2 YNNKEL (reference sequence). The DNA of the CDR3 is TGTGCCAGCAGCTCGACAGGGACGGCTGGCAATGAGCAGTTCTTC. It translates to CASSSTGTAGNEQFF.

With regard to this clone: The identical CDR3 is also encoded by other nucleotide sequences in the sample. The chain links TRBV7-9 to TRBJ2-2; D uncertain. Germline loops: CDR1 SEHNR, CDR2 FQNEAQ (reference sequence). Trimming took off 3 bases at V and 4 bases at J, with 3 bases between the two ends. The CDR3 consists of 12 residues. The CDR3 loop is CASSLSTGELFF. The CDR3 bases are TGTGCCAGCAGCTTGAGCACCGGGGAGCTGTTTTTT. Full variable domain (missing parts from reference TRBV7-9 and TRBJ2-2): DTGVSQNPRHKITKRGQNVTFRCDPISEHNRLYWYRQTLGQGPEFLTYFQNEAQLEKSRLLSDRFSAERPKGSFSTLEIQRTEQGDSAMYLCASSLSTGELFFGEGSRLTVL.

The table lists this clone with a few counts. V is TRBV19 and J is TRBJ1-2; 8 bases are shared with TRBD1. The junction had 8 bases not matched to a gene; V was cut back by 5 bases and J by 6 bases. The CDR3 spans 14 residues. Germline lookup yields CDR1 LNHDA and CDR2 SQIVND (reference sequence). CDR3 amino acids: CASSWDRIGNGYTF. CDR3 nucleotides: TGTGCCAGTAGTTGGGACAGGATTGGTAATGGCTACACCTTC.

CDR3 in amino acids: CASSTTGFTEAFF. CDR3 DNA sequence: TGTGCCAGTAGTACGACAGGGTTCACTGAAGCTTTCTTT. The chain is built from TRBV19 and TRBJ1-1; 7 bases map to TRBD1. The germline V gene encodes CDR1 LNHDA and CDR2 SQIVND (reference sequence). Germline trimming cut 4 bases from V and 4 bases from J; bases unmatched to any gene: 3. The length of the CDR3 is 13 residues.

This clone was counted once. The V call is TRBV7-2, the J call TRBJ1-2; D unclear. V dropped 7 bases and J dropped 0 bases, with 9 bases sitting between them. Germline CDR1 and CDR2: SGHTA and FQGNSA. The CDR3 loop spans 13 amino acids. The CDR3 loop is CASTLGANYGYTF. Written as DNA, the CDR3 is TGTGCCAGCACCCTAGGAGCTAACTATGGCTACACCTTC.

The V call is TRBV2, the J call TRBJ1-1; D unresolved. CDR1 is SNHLY, CDR2 FYNNEI, per germline. This CDR3 region has 12 residues. V was clipped by 7 bases and J by 1 base, with 7 bases between them. The CDR3 nucleotides are TGTGCCAGCATGCGGGGGAACACTGAAGCTTTCTTT. Protein product: CASMRGNTEAFF.

The count of this clone is one. V gene TRBV3-1 (or the pseudogene TRBV3-2) combines with J gene TRBJ1-1; TRBD1 agrees at 11 bases. The CDR3 has 14 residues. Per germline, CDR1 LGHDT and CDR2 YNNKEL (reference sequence). With V trimmed by 6 bases and J by 5 bases, 5 bases remained unmatched. The CDR3 sequence is CASRRTGGATEAFF. CDR3 DNA sequence: TGTGCCAGCAGGCGGACAGGGGGCGCGACTGAAGCTTTCTTT.

CDR3 protein: CASSPTGASPLHF. In DNA form, the CDR3 reads TGTGCCAGCAGTCCTACAGGGGCATCACCCCTCCACTTT. This chain connects TRBV6-5 to TRBJ1-6; 7 bases are a match to TRBD1. The germline CDR1 and CDR2 sequences are MNHEY and SVGAGI. V shed 5 bases, J shed 10 bases, and the junction held 5 bases outside the gene matches. There are 13 residues in the CDR3.